The 25 T cell receptor beta chains below were found in one sample sequenced in a study of CD8+ T cells in alopecia areata. Treatment reported: oral pan-JAK inhibitor, 5-10 mg twice daily. Sequencing used cDNA as its template, made by extracting RNA and reverse transcribing it. The method was immunoSEQ multiplex PCR; TCRdb's version includes in-frame clones alone and lacks a portion of them. The sample yields more than 150,000 clones, about half seen once. The sample in question was CD8+ T cells sorted from blood, obtained at approximately week 51, from a patient treated with tofacitinib. The receptors stem from a human donor with alopecia areata.

The V call is TRBV7-9, the J call TRBJ2-5; the match to TRBD2 covers 15 bases. Germline CDR1 SEHNR, CDR2 FQNEAQ (reference sequence). V gave up 5 bases and J gave up 1 base; unmatched junction bases: 5. CDR3 length equals 17 residues. The CDR3 region has the DNA TGTGCCAGCAGCCCTCCGGGACTAGCGGGGGGCCAAGAGACCCAGTACTTC. It encodes CASSPPGLAGGQETQYF.

The V call is TRBV29-1, the J call TRBJ1-1; the D gene is possibly TRBD1 (5 bases). The germline CDR1 and CDR2 sequences are SQVTM and ANQGSEA. V was cut by 1 base and J by 1 base, with 10 bases left in between. The CDR3 runs 14 residues. The CDR3 sequence is CSVEGRGANTEAFF. CDR3 coding DNA: TGCAGCGTTGAAGGGAGGGGCGCGAACACTGAAGCTTTCTTT.

The J gene is TRBJ1-1, the V gene TRBV29-1, with a weak D call TRBD1 (5 bases). The CDR3 sequence is 12 residues long. The germline V gene encodes CDR1 SQVTM and CDR2 ANQGSEA. Deletions cut 4 bases from V and 1 base from J, with 7 bases between. The CDR3 DNA is TGCAGCGTTGTTGGACAGAACACTGAAGCTTTCTTT. Translation gives CSVVGQNTEAFF.

This clone was detected only once. The chain recombines TRBV10-3 with TRBJ2-7; a possible D gene is TRBD1 (5 bases). The CDR3 sequence is 14 residues long. V was clipped by 2 bases and J by 5 bases, with 13 bases between them. The germline V gene encodes CDR1 ENHRY and CDR2 SYGVKD. In DNA form, the CDR3 reads TGTGCCATCAGTGAGCCGACCAGGGCACACGAGCAGTACTTC. This translates into CAISEPTRAHEQYF.

V usage is TRBV6-1 and J usage is TRBJ2-5; possibly TRBD2 for D (5 bases). The germline V gene has CDR1 MNHNS and CDR2 SASEGT. Deletions cut 2 bases from V and 4 bases from J, with 20 bases between. This CDR3 is 17 amino acids long. CDR3 nucleotide sequence: TGTGCCAGCAGTGAATTTGGGGAGAGGATGAGAGGAGAGACCCAGTACTTC. Amino acids: CASSEFGERMRGETQYF.

This clone was seen only once. The chain couples TRBV19 to TRBJ1-1; TRBD1 might be the D (5 bases). Trimming removed 6 bases at V and 2 bases at J, with 22 bases between. The CDR3 runs 17 residues. Germline CDR1 is LNHDA and CDR2 is SQIVND (reference sequence). In DNA, the CDR3 is TGTGCCAGTAGGAACACGAATCGGGGCACGGTCAACACTGAAGCTTTCTTT. As protein: CASRNTNRGTVNTEAFF.

The chain uses TRBV11-2 and TRBJ2-7; D is ambiguous. Trimming took 0 bases from V and 3 from J, leaving 6 bases between them. Germline V gene lookup returns CDR1 SGHAT and CDR2 FQNNGV. The CDR3 is 13 residues long. CDR3 region: CASSLERGYEQYF. CDR3 nucleotides: TGTGCCAGCAGCTTAGAAAGAGGCTACGAGCAGTACTTC.

This clone was seen only a few times. The same CDR3 is also encoded by other DNA sequences in this sample. This chain uses TRBV20-1 with TRBJ2-5, with D unclear. V was cut by 2 bases and J by 4 bases, with 5 bases left in between. This CDR3 spans 11 amino acids. The germline V gene encodes CDR1 DFQATT and CDR2 SNEGSKA (reference sequence). For the CDR3, the DNA is TGCAGTGCTAGACTTGGAGAGACCCAGTACTTC. Protein sequence: CSARLGETQYF.

Only a few counts were recorded for this clone. The chain couples TRBV19 to TRBJ2-3, with TRBD2 identical over 7 bases. V trimming: 5 bases; J trimming: 1 base; junction bases outside the gene matches: 9. Germline V lookup: CDR1 LNHDA, CDR2 SQIVND (reference sequence). There are 16 residues in the CDR3. Here the CDR3 reads CASSPSGSGGTDTQYF. In nucleotides, the CDR3 is TGTGCCAGTAGTCCATCTGGAAGCGGGGGCACAGATACGCAGTATTTT. The entire variable domain, with the rest obtained from reference TRBV19 and TRBJ2-3, is as follows: DGGITQSPKYLFRKEGQNVTLSCEQNLNHDAMYWYRQDPGQGLRLIYYSQIVNDFQKGDIAEGYSVSREKKESFPLTVTSAQKNPTAFYLCASSPSGSGGTDTQYFGPGTRLTVL.

The chain joins TRBV9 to TRBJ2-3, with 7 positions matching TRBD1. CDR3 size: 15 residues. Trimming removed 0 bases from V and 1 base from J; junction bases left unmatched: 2. CDR1 is SGDLS, CDR2 YYNGEE, per germline. CDR3 nucleotides: TGTGCCAGCAGCGTAGAGGGGGCTCGCACAGATACGCAGTATTTT. Protein sequence: CASSVEGARTDTQYF.

The chain uses TRBV15 and TRBJ1-5, with D unresolved. The germline V gene has CDR1 LNHNV and CDR2 YYDKDF (reference sequence). Trimming stripped 0 bases from V and 7 bases from J, with 7 bases between. There are 13 residues in the CDR3. The CDR3 spells CATSRDNKQPQHF. CDR3 in DNA: TGTGCCACCAGCAGAGACAATAAGCAGCCCCAGCATTTT.

This rearrangement joins TRBV9 to TRBJ2-5; 7 bases fit TRBD2. The CDR3 has 18 residues. Germline V gives CDR1 SGDLS, CDR2 YYNGEE. J gave up 5 bases and V 4 bases, and 20 bases lay outside the gene matches. As DNA, the CDR3 is TGTGCCAGCAGCCCCCGAGAGGGAACTAGCGAGGGTCAGGAGACCCAGTACTTC. This codes for CASSPREGTSEGQETQYF. The whole variable domain, remainder taken from reference TRBV9 and TRBJ2-5, is DSGVTQTPKHLITATGQRVTLRCSPRSGDLSVYWYQQSLDQGLQFLIQYYNGEERAKGNILERFSAQQFPDLHSELNLSSLELGDSALYFCASSPREGTSEGQETQYFGPGTRLLVL.

This chain links TRBV6-1 with TRBJ1-5, with unresolved D. The CDR3 runs to 15 residues. Germline-derived CDR1 and CDR2 are MNHNS and SASEGT. Trimming shortened V by 0 bases and J by 7 bases, and 13 bases separated the two germline ends. This chain's CDR3 is CASSEAVSHRQPQHF. In DNA form, the CDR3 reads TGTGCCAGCAGTGAAGCCGTATCCCATCGGCAGCCCCAGCATTTT.

The rearrangement joins TRBV6-1 to TRBJ2-7; 8 bases agree with TRBD2. Looked up from germline, CDR1 is MNHNS and CDR2 is SASEGT. This CDR3 comprises 14 residues. Germline trimming cut 3 bases from V and 3 bases from J; bases unmatched to any gene: 4. The DNA of the CDR3 is TGTGCCAGCAGTGACAGCGGGGGCCGCTACGAGCAGTACTTC. Its translation: CASSDSGGRYEQYF.

The rearrangement links TRBV30 to TRBJ2-7; 10 bases are a match to TRBD1. The CDR3 is 13 amino acids. CDR1 is GTSNPN, CDR2 SVGIG, per germline (reference sequence). V shed 3 bases and J 7 bases; nucleotides not matched to a gene: 6. CDR3 nucleotide sequence: TGTGCCTGGAGCCGACAGGGGGCGGAGGAGCAGTACTTC. Translating gives CAWSRQGAEEQYF.

The gene calls are TRBV5-4 and TRBJ2-1; 7 nucleotides match TRBD1. J was trimmed by 3 bases and V by 4 bases; bases with no gene match: 7. CDR3 length: 15 amino acids. From germline, CDR1 is SGHNT and CDR2 YYREEE (reference sequence). As DNA, the CDR3 is TGTGCCAGCAGCCACGCCGGACAGGACTACAATGAGCAGTTCTTC. It codes for CASSHAGQDYNEQFF.

This clone was observed a few times. The V call is TRBV29-1, the J call TRBJ2-1, with D maybe TRBD1 (5 bases). This CDR3 is built from 16 residues. Deletions cut 1 base from V and 2 bases from J, with 15 bases between. Looked up from germline, CDR1 is SQVTM and CDR2 is ANQGSEA. The CDR3 here is CSVEVWRQGTYNEQFF. DNA for the CDR3: TGCAGCGTTGAAGTCTGGCGCCAGGGTACCTACAATGAGCAGTTCTTC.

Here the CDR3 reads CASSSQGGNTEAFF. CDR3 DNA: TGTGCCAGCAGCTCACAGGGAGGGAACACTGAAGCTTTCTTT. V and J are TRBV7-9 and TRBJ1-1; a weak D match, TRBD1 (6 bases). The CDR3 has 14 amino acids. The V and J ends lost 4 bases and 1 base respectively, with 10 bases between them. Germline V gives CDR1 SEHNR, CDR2 FQNEAQ (reference sequence).

This CDR3 reads CAGGGKTGELFF. For the CDR3, the DNA is TGTGCCGGCGGGGGAAAAACCGGGGAGCTGTTTTTT. This rearrangement joins TRBV30 to TRBJ2-2, with 7 nucleotides matching TRBD2. Germline V gene lookup returns CDR1 GTSNPN and CDR2 SVGIG (reference sequence). J lost 5 bases, V lost 8 bases, and 5 bases had no gene match. This CDR3 spans 12 amino acids. The full variable domain, completed using reference TRBV30 and TRBJ2-2, is SQTIHQWPATLVQPVGSPLSLECTVEGTSNPNLYWYRQAAGRGLQLLFYSVGIGQISSEVPQNLSASRPQDRQFILSSKKLLLSDSGFYLCAGGGKTGELFFGEGSRLTVL.

This clone was detected a few times. The CDR3: CASSKKPRQRTQYF. The CDR3 region has the DNA TGTGCCAGCAGCAAGAAACCCCGACAGAGGACGCAGTATTTT. The chain has TRBV7-9 and TRBJ2-3, with a possible D match to TRBD1 (5 bases). Germline V lookup: CDR1 SEHNR, CDR2 FQNEAQ (reference sequence). This CDR3 has 14 residues. Trimming removed 5 bases at V and 9 bases at J, with 18 bases between. Full variable domain (outside the CDR3, taken from reference TRBV7-9 and TRBJ2-3): DTGVSQNPRHKITKRGQNVTFRCDPISEHNRLYWYRQTLGQGPEFLTYFQNEAQLEKSRLLSDRFSAERPKGSFSTLEIQRTEQGDSAMYLCASSKKPRQRTQYFGPGTRLTVL.

This clone turned up a few times. V and J are TRBV5-4 and TRBJ2-5, with D unclear. V lost 0 bases, J lost 0 bases, and 6 bases lay in between. The CDR3 totals 14 residues. Germline V gene sequence: CDR1 SGHNT, CDR2 YYREEE (reference sequence). The CDR3 DNA is TGTGCCAGCAGCTTGGATGGCAACCAAGAGACCCAGTACTTC. Translated: CASSLDGNQETQYF.

This clone was observed once. This sequence joins TRBV5-6 and TRBJ2-5; no definite D call. Germline CDR1 reads SGHDT; CDR2 reads YYEEEE. The CDR3 loop spans 14 amino acids. With 0 bases removed from V and 5 bases from J, the gap between germline ends came to 11 bases. Written as DNA, the CDR3 is TGTGCCAGCAGCTTGGAGGCGCTTTCGGAGACCCAGTACTTC. It is translated as CASSLEALSETQYF.

The chain combines TRBV7-9 with TRBJ1-2, with D maybe TRBD1 (6 bases). V lost 5 bases and J lost 4, with 14 bases in between. CDR3 size: 14 residues. Germline CDR1 SEHNR, CDR2 FQNEAQ (reference sequence). CDR3 sequence (DNA): TGTGCCAGCAGCAGGGACGGGGGGCCCTATGGCTACACCTTC. It translates to CASSRDGGPYGYTF.

The chain has TRBV29-1 and TRBJ2-1; D remains ambiguous. This CDR3 contains 17 residues. The germline CDR1 and CDR2 sequences are SQVTM and ANQGSEA. V lost 6 bases, J lost 0 bases, and 21 bases lay in between. DNA for the CDR3: TGCAGCGTGGAGAAGGCAGGCCACTTAAGCTCCTACAATGAGCAGTTCTTC. It specifies CSVEKAGHLSSYNEQFF.

The CDR3 coding sequence is TGTGCCAGCAGCCCTGGGGGACCCGACTATAATTCACCCCTCCACTTT. Protein sequence: CASSPGGPDYNSPLHF. J is TRBJ1-6 and V is TRBV6-6; D is perhaps TRBD1 (5 bases). Trimming removed 6 bases at V and 3 bases at J, with 15 bases between. This CDR3 is built from 16 residues. Germline CDR1 MNHNY, CDR2 SVGAGI (reference sequence).